A selection of T cell receptor beta chains follows, all from one sample in a study of identical twins. TCRdb re-analysed the 5' RACE reads in MiXCR, keeping a single row per CDR3 protein. The sample gives approximately 190,000 distinct CDR3 sequences, more than 15% of which show up once; over 35% is in the top ten. The same sample was also studied in work on T cells expressing NK-cell markers.

The sequenced material came from CD8+ T cells sorted from blood. These receptors all come from a woman under 30 in good health. Both conserved end residues are part of each CDR3. A D gene is named only where the DNA matches it firmly. Not all rows give a size; the values are once, few, many and, for expanded clones, a class.

DNA: TGTGCCAGCAGCCAAAAGGGGGTTCTCTCCTACAATGAGCAGTTCTTC
CDR3: CASSQKGVLSYNEQFF
J: TRBJ2-1
size: -
V: TRBV11-2
D: -
length: 16

DNA: TGTGCCAGCAGCCAGGGGTGGCCATCCGGGTCCTACACCTTC
CDR3: CASSQGWPSGSYTF
J: TRBJ1-2
size: many
V: TRBV3-1
D: -
length: 14

DNA: TGTGCCAGCAGCCCCCCAAAGGGGAGGGGCACTGAAGCTTTCTTT
CDR3: CASSPPKGRGTEAFF
J: TRBJ1-1
size: few
V: TRBV7-9
D: -
length: 15

DNA: TGTGCTAGTGGTTTGGGGGAGTATATCGGGGAGCTGTTTTTT
CDR3: CASGLGEYIGELFF
J: TRBJ2-2
size: -
V: TRBV12-5
D: -
length: 14

DNA: TGTGCCAGCAGTGAATACGACACTGAAGCTTTCTTT
CDR3: CASSEYDTEAFF
J: TRBJ1-1
size: -
V: TRBV25-1
D: -
length: 12

DNA: TGCGCCAGCAGCAAGGAAGCCTCCTACTATGGCTACACCTTC
CDR3: CASSKEASYYGYTF
J: TRBJ1-2
size: -
V: TRBV5-1
D: -
length: 14

DNA: TGTGCCAGCAGTTTACCGTCTCGCTCCGGGGAGCTGTTTTTT
CDR3: CASSLPSRSGELFF
J: TRBJ2-2
size: -
V: TRBV12-3/TRBV12-4
D: -
length: 14

DNA: TGTGCCAGCAGCGCGACAGGGGAGGGAAAACTGTTTTTT
CDR3: CASSATGEGKLFF
J: TRBJ1-4
size: -
V: TRBV9
D: TRBD1
length: 13

DNA: TGCGCCAGCAGCTCCCAGGGACAGGGGAGCTACGAGCAGTACTTC
CDR3: CASSSQGQGSYEQYF
J: TRBJ2-7
size: -
V: TRBV5-1
D: TRBD1
length: 15

DNA: TGTGCCAGCAGTGCGGAGCGGGGATCATTGGATGAGCAGTTCTTC
CDR3: CASSAERGSLDEQFF
J: TRBJ2-1
size: few
V: TRBV2
D: TRBD2
length: 15

DNA: TGTGCCAGCAGCTCCTCCCCACTCGACCGTGTGTGGTACTTC
CDR3: CASSSSPLDRVWYF
J: TRBJ2-7
size: few
V: TRBV7-9
D: -
length: 14

DNA: TGTGCCAGCAGCTTAGGAAGGGTCAAGTACGAGCAGTACTTC
CDR3: CASSLGRVKYEQYF
J: TRBJ2-7
size: few
V: TRBV13
D: -
length: 14

DNA: TGTGCCAGCAGTTACGAGCGGGAGATCACCTACAATGAGCAGTTCTTC
CDR3: CASSYEREITYNEQFF
J: TRBJ2-1
size: -
V: TRBV6-2/TRBV6-3
D: TRBD2
length: 16

DNA: TGTGCCAGCAGCTTAGTACGGAGGGGAATAAGCACAGATACGCAGTATTTT
CDR3: CASSLVRRGISTDTQYF
J: TRBJ2-3
size: few
V: TRBV11-2
D: -
length: 17

DNA: TGTGCCAGCAGTTTGGGACCTCGGGGAGGGTACGAGCAGTACTTC
CDR3: CASSLGPRGGYEQYF
J: TRBJ2-7
size: -
V: TRBV12-3/TRBV12-4
D: TRBD2
length: 15

DNA: TGTGCCACCAGCAGCGACCAGGGGGAAACGGGAAGCTCCTACAATGAGCAGTTCTTC
CDR3: CATSSDQGETGSSYNEQFF
J: TRBJ2-1
size: -
V: TRBV15
D: TRBD1
length: 19

DNA: TGTGCCAGCAGTTTAGCCCAGCCCTACGAGCAGTACTTC
CDR3: CASSLAQPYEQYF
J: TRBJ2-7
size: -
V: TRBV12-3/TRBV12-4
D: -
length: 13

DNA: TGTGCCAGCTTTGGACCGCCTCATACCTATAATGAGCAGTTCTTC
CDR3: CASFGPPHTYNEQFF
J: TRBJ2-1
size: -
V: TRBV12-3/TRBV12-4
D: -
length: 15

DNA: TGTGCCAGCAGCGTGAAAGTGGGGCTTTCCTATGGCTACACCTTC
CDR3: CASSVKVGLSYGYTF
J: TRBJ1-2
size: -
V: TRBV9
D: -
length: 15

DNA: TGTGCCAGCAGAATCGGACCTACGCAGACCCAGTACTTC
CDR3: CASRIGPTQTQYF
J: TRBJ2-5
size: -
V: TRBV27
D: -
length: 13

DNA: TGTGCCAGCAGCCAACGCAGCCAGGAGCTGTTTTTT
CDR3: CASSQRSQELFF
J: TRBJ2-2
size: -
V: TRBV3-1
D: -
length: 12

DNA: TGTGCCAGCAGCCCATCGAGGGGGGCAGGGGACAATGAGCAGTTCTTC
CDR3: CASSPSRGAGDNEQFF
J: TRBJ2-1
size: few
V: TRBV7-9
D: -
length: 16

DNA: TGTGCCAGCAGTATTTCAGGGGGCCGGGAGCAGTTCTTC
CDR3: CASSISGGREQFF
J: TRBJ2-1
size: -
V: TRBV13
D: TRBD1
length: 13

DNA: TGTGCCAGCAGCCCTCCAGGGGGACATTACATGAACACTGAAGCTTTCTTT
CDR3: CASSPPGGHYMNTEAFF
J: TRBJ1-1
size: -
V: TRBV7-9
D: TRBD1
length: 17

DNA: TGCAGTGCTGGTTGGACGGTGTCTAACTATGGCTACACCTTC
CDR3: CSAGWTVSNYGYTF
J: TRBJ1-2
size: -
V: TRBV20-1
D: -
length: 14

DNA: TGTGCCACCCAAGCTACAGATACGCAGTATTTT
CDR3: CATQATDTQYF
J: TRBJ2-3
size: few
V: TRBV12-3/TRBV12-4
D: -
length: 11